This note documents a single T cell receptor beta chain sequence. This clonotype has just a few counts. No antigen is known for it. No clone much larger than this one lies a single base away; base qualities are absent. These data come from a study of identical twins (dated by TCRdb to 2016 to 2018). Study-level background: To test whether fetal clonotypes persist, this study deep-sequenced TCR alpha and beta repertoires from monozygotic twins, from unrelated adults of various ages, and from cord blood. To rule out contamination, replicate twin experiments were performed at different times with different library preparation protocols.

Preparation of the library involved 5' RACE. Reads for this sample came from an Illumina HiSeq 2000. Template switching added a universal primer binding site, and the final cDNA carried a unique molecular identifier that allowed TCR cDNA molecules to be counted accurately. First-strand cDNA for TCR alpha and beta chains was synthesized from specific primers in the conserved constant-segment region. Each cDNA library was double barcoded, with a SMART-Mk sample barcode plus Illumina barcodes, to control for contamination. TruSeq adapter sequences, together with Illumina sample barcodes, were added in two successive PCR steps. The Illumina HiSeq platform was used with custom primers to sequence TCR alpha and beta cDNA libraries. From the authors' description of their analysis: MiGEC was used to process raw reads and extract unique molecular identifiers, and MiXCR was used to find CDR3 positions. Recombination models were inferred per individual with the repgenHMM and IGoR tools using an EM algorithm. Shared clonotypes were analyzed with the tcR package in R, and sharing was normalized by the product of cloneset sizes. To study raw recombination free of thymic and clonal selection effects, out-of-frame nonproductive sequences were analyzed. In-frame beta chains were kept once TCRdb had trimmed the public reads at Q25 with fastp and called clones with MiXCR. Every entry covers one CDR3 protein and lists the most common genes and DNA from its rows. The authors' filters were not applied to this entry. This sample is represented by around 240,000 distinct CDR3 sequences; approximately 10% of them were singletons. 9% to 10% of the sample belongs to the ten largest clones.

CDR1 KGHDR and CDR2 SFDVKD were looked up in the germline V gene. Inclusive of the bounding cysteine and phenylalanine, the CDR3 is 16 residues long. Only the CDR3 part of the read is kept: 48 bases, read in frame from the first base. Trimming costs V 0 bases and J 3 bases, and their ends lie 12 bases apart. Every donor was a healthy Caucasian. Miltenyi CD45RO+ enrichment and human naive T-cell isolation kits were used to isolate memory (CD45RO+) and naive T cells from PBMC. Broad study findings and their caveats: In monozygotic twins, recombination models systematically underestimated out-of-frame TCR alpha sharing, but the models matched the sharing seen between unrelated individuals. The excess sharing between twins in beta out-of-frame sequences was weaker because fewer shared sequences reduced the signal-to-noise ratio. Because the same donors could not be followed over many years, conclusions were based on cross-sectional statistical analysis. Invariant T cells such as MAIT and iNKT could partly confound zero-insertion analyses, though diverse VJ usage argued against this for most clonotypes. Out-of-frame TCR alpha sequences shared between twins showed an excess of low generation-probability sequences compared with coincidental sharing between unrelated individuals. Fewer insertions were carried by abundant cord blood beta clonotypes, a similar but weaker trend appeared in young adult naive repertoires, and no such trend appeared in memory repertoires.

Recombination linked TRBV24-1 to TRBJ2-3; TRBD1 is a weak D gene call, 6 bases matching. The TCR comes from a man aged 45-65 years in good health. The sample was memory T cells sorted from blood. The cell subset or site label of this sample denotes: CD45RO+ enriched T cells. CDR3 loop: CATSDLQAGATDTQYF. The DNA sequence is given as TGTGCCACCAGTGATTTGCAGGCAGGGGCAACAGATACGCAGTATTTT.